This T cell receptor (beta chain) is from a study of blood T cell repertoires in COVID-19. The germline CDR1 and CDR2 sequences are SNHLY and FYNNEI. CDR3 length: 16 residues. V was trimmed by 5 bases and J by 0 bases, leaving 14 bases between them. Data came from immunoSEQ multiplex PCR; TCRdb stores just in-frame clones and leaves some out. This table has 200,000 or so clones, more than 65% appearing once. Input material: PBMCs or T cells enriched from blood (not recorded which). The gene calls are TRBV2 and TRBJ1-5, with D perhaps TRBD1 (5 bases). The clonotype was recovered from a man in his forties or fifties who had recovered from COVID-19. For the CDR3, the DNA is TGTGCCAGCAGTATGGGCTTAGGGGTTAGCAATCAGCCCCAGCATTTT. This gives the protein CASSMGLGVSNQPQHF.